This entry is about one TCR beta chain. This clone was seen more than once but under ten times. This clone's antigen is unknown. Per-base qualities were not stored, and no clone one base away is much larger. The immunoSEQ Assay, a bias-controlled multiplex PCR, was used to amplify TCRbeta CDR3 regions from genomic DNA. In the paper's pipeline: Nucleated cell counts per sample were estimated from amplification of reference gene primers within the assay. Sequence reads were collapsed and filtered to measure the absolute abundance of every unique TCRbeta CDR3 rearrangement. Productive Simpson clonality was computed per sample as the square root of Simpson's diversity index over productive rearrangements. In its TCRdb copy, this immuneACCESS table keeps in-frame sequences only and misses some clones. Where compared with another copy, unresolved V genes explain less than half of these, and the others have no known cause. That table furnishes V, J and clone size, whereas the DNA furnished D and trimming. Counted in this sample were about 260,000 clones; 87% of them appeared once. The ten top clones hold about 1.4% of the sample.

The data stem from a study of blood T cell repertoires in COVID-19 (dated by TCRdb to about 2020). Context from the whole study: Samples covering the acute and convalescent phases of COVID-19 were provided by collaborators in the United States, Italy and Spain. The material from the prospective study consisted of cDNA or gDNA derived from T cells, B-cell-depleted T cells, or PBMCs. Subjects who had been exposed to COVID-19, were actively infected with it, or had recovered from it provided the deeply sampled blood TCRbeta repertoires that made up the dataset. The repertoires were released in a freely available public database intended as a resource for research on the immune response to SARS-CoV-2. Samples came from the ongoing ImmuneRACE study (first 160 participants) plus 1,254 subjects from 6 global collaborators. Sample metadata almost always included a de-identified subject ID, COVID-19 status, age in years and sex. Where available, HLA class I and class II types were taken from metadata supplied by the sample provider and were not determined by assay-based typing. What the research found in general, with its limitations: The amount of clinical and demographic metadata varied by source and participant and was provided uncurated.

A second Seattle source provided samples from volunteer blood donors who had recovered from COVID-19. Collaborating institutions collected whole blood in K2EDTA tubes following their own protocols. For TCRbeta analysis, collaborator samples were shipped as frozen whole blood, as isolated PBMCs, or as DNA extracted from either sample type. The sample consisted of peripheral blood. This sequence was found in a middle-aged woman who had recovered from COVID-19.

The nucleotide sequence reads TGTGCCAGCAGCCAAGTGAACGTCGGGAGGGATCAGCCCCAGCATTTT. This sequence encodes CASSQVNVGRDQPQHF. The V gene is TRBV4-2 and the J gene is TRBJ1-5; no D segment can be confidently identified. From the germline V gene, CDR1 is LGHNA and CDR2 is YNFKEQ. Taken from cysteine to phenylalanine, the CDR3 has 16 residues. The only DNA kept is the CDR3, 48 bases in frame from the first base. The V end loses 1 base and the J end loses 5 bases, and a stretch of 15 bases separates them.